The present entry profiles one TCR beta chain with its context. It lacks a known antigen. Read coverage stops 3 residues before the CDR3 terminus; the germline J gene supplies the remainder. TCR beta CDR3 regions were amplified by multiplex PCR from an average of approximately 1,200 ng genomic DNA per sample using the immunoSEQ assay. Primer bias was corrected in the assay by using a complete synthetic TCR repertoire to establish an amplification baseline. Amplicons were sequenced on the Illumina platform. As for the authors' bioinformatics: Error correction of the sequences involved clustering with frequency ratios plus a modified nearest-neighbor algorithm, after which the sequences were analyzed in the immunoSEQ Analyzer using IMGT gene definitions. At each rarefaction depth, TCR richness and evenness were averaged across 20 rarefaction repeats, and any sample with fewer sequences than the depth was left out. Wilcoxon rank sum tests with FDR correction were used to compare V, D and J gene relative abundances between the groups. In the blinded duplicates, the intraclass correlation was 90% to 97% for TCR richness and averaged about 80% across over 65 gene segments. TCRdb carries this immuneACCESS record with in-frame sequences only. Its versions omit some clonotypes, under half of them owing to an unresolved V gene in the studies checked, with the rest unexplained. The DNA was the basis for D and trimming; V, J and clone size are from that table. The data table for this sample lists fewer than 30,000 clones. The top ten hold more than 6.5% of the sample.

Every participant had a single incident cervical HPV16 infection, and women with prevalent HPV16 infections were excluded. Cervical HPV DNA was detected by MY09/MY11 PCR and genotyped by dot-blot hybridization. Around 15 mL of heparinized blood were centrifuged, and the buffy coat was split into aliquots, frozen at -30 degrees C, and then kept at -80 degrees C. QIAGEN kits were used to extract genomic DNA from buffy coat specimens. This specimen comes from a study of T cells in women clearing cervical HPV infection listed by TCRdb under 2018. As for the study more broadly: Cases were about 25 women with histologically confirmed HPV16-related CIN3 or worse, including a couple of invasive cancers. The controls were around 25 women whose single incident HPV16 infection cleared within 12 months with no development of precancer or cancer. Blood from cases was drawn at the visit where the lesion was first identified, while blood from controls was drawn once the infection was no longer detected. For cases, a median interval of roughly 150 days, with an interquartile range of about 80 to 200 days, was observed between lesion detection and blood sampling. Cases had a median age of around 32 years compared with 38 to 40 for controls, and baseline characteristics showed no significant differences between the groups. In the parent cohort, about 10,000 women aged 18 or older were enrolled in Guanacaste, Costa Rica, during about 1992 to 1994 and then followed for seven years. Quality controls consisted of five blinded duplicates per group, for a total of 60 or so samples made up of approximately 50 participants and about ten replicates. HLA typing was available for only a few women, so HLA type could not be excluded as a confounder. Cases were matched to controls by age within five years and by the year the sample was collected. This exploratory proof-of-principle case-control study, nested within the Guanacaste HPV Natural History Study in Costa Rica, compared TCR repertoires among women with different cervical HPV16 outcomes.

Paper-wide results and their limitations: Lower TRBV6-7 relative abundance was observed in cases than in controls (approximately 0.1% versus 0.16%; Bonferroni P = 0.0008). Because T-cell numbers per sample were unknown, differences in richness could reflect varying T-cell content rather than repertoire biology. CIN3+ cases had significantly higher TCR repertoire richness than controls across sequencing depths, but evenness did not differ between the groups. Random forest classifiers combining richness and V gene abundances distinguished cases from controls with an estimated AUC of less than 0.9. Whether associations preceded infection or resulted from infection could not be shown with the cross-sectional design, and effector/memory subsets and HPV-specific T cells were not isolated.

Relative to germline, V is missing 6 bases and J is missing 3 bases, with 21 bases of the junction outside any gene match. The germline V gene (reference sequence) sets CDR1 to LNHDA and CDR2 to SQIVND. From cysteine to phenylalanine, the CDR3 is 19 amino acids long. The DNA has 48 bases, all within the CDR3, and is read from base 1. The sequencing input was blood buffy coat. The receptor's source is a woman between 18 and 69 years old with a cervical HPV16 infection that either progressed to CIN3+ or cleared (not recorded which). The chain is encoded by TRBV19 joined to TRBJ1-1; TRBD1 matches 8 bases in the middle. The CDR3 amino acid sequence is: CASSPDGTGGGGFYTEAFF. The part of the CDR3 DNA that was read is TGTGCCAGTAGCCCCGATGGGACAGGCGGTGGAGGATTTTACACTGAA.